Sequencing of this T cell receptor beta chain was carried out in a study of CD8 T cells in ankylosing spondylitis. Making use of molecular barcodes, quantitative 5'-RACE generated TCR beta libraries. MiXCR, applied by TCRdb to the 5' RACE reads, yields one record per CDR3 protein. The sample has 200,000 to 250,000 distinct CDR3 sequences, about 7% seen once. Regarding the study as a whole: Apparently characteristic of ankylosing spondylitis blood was a TCR beta motif (about 8 highly homologous variants). Some motif variants were previously reported in reactive arthritis synovial fluid and blood. The authors reported significant enrichment of disease-linked clones in matched ankylosing spondylitis synovial fluid.

This clonotype was seen ten or more times. What it binds is unknown. The sequencing input was blood, either unsorted or a sorted T cell fraction (not recorded which). This sequence originates from a male donor with ankylosing spondylitis.

The DNA for the CDR3 is TGTGCCAGCAGCCAAGCCAGTTCCTACGAGCAGTACTTC. Protein: CASSQASSYEQYF. The chain uses TRBV4-2 and TRBJ2-7; D uncertain. The CDR3 has 13 residues. CDR1 is LGHNA and CDR2 is YNFKEQ in the germline V gene. V dropped 1 base and J dropped 1 base, with 5 bases sitting between them.